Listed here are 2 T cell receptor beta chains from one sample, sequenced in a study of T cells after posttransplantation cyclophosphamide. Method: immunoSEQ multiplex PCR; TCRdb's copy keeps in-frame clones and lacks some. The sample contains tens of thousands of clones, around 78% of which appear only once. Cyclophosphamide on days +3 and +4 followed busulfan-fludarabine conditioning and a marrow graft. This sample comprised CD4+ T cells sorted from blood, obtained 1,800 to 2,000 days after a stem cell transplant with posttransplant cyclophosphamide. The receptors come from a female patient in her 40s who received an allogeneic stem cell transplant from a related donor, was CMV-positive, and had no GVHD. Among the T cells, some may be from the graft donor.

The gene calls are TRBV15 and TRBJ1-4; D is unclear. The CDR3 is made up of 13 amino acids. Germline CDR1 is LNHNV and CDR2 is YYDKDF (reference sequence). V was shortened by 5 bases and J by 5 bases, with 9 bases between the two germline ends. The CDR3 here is CATSSSVNEKLFF. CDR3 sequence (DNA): TGTGCCACCAGCTCTTCAGTAAATGAAAAACTGTTTTTT.

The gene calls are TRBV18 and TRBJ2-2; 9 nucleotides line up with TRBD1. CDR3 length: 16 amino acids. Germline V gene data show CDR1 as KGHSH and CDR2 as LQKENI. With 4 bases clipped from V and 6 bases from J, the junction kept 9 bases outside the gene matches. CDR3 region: CASSLQGAPAAGELFF. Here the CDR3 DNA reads TGTGCCAGCTCACTACAGGGGGCGCCTGCGGCCGGGGAGCTGTTTTTT.